Below are 12 T cell receptor beta chains sequenced from a single sample in a study of shared clonotypes between healthy human individuals (dated by TCRdb to about 2020). The library was made by the immunoSEQ multiplex PCR assay. The immuneACCESS repertoire file appears here via TCRdb, limited to in-frame rearrangements. These files lack a portion of the clones; in checked studies, under half of the deficit traces to unresolved V genes, and the cause of the others is not known. The sample contains about a million clones, 75% of them found a single time. The top ten clonotypes cover about 1.5% of the sample. The material sequenced was memory CD4+ T cells sorted from blood. The cell subset or site label on this specimen signifies: CD45RA-negative fraction. All receptors derive from a man aged 18 to 30 in good health.

V and J are TRBV11-1 and TRBJ2-1, with 9 bases matching TRBD1. V was pared by 1 base and J by 6 bases, with 4 bases of the junction left unmatched. The CDR3 is 15 amino acids. The germline V gene encodes CDR1 SGHAT and CDR2 FQDESV (reference sequence). The CDR3 protein is CASSLGQGVVNEQFF. CDR3 DNA: TGTGCCAGCAGCTTAGGACAGGGGGTTGTCAATGAGCAGTTCTTC.

The V and J genes are TRBV18 and TRBJ2-2; D is unclear. The germline V gene has CDR1 KGHSH and CDR2 LQKENI. The V end lost 4 bases, the J end lost 8 bases, and 11 bases lay between the germline ends. The CDR3 extends over 13 amino acids. The DNA for the CDR3 is TGTGCCAGCTCACTCAACGTGGAGGGGGAGCTGTTTTTT. As protein: CASSLNVEGELFF.

Concerning this clone itself: Other nucleotide sequences in the sample specify the same CDR3. This chain links TRBV30 with TRBJ2-5, with 8 bases aligning to TRBD2. J was trimmed by 4 bases and V by 4 bases; bases with no gene match: 2. CDR3 length: 12 amino acids. Germline CDR1 GTSNPN, CDR2 SVGIG (reference sequence). Here the CDR3 reads CAWTSGRETQYF. In DNA, the CDR3 is TGTGCCTGGACTAGCGGGCGAGAGACCCAGTACTTC. The entire variable domain, with the rest obtained from reference TRBV30 and TRBJ2-5, is as follows: SQTIHQWPATLVQPVGSPLSLECTVEGTSNPNLYWYRQAAGRGLQLLFYSVGIGQISSEVPQNLSASRPQDRQFILSSKKLLLSDSGFYLCAWTSGRETQYFGPGTRLLVL.

The V and J genes are TRBV2 and TRBJ2-7; D ambiguous. There are 12 residues in the CDR3. V was trimmed by 6 bases and J by 9 bases, leaving 15 bases between them. Germline CDR1 SNHLY, CDR2 FYNNEI. The CDR3 loop is CASSPYISSQYF. CDR3 nucleotide sequence: TGTGCCAGCAGCCCTTATATATCTTCGCAGTACTTC.

Note on this clone: An end of the junction differs from the germline gene, which may be a read error. The sample carries other DNA sequences with the same CDR3. The V gene is TRBV5-8, the J gene TRBJ2-3; D unresolved. Germline V CDR1 and CDR2: SGHTS, YDEGEE. This CDR3 spans 16 amino acids. The CDR3 nucleotides read TGTGCCAGCAGCTTGGTCTTGTCGGCCACGCAAGATACACAGTATTTT. This gives the protein CASSLVLSATQDTQYF. Complete variable domain (other parts from reference TRBV5-8 and TRBJ2-3): EAGVTQSPTHLIKTRGQQATLRCSPISGHTSVYWYQQALGLGLQFLLWYDEGEERNRGNFPPRFSGRQFPNYSSELNVNALELEDSALYLCASSLVLSATQDTQYFGPGTRLTVL.

The CDR3 sequence is CASSLAGTSGSYSYEQYF. Written as DNA, the CDR3 is TGTGCCAGCAGCTTAGCCGGGACTAGCGGGAGTTACTCCTACGAGCAGTACTTC. The chain joins TRBV7-2 to TRBJ2-7, with 14 positions matching TRBD2. Unmatched junction bases numbered 4, after V lost 0 bases and J lost 0 bases. Germline V lookup: CDR1 SGHTA, CDR2 FQGNSA. The CDR3 totals 18 residues.

J is TRBJ2-1 and V is TRBV5-1; D possibly corresponds to TRBD1 (5 bases). There are 13 residues in the CDR3. V lost 2 bases, J lost 6 bases, and 9 bases lay in between. The germline CDR1 and CDR2 sequences are SGHRS and YFSETQ. The CDR3 protein is CASSFFQGNEQFF. The DNA for the CDR3 is TGCGCCAGCAGCTTTTTCCAGGGCAATGAGCAGTTCTTC.

The chain joins TRBV5-1 to TRBJ2-1; D is possibly TRBD1 or TRBD2 (5 bases each). CDR3 length: 16 residues. Germline V CDR1 and CDR2: SGHRS, YFSETQ. Between the trimmed V and J ends, which lost 6 bases and 5 bases, there was a span of 21 bases. DNA of the CDR3: TGCGCCAGCAACCCCACGGGGCAGCCTAGGGACAATGAGCAGTTCTTC. Its protein product is CASNPTGQPRDNEQFF.

V usage is TRBV7-6 and J usage is TRBJ2-3; TRBD2 matches at 15 bases. There are 18 residues in the CDR3. The ends lost 5 bases at V and 3 bases at J; junction bases unmatched: 9. Per germline, CDR1 SGHVS and CDR2 FNYEAQ. As DNA, the CDR3 is TGTGCCAGCAGCGACCCTTTGGGACTAGCGGGGGGAACAGATACGCAGTATTTT. It encodes CASSDPLGLAGGTDTQYF.

Only one count was recorded for this clone. The chain couples TRBV6-1 to TRBJ1-6; a possible D gene is TRBD1 (5 bases). The germline gives CDR1 MNHNS, CDR2 SASEGT. The CDR3 is made up of 17 amino acids. Trimming cost V 2 bases and J 10 bases, with 21 bases left between them. CDR3 sequence reads: CASSEWSPGASSSPLHF. CDR3 DNA: TGTGCCAGCAGTGAATGGTCCCCCGGGGCTTCTTCCTCACCCCTCCACTTT.

This clone was seen a single time. V is TRBV5-1 and J is TRBJ2-3; TRBD2 matches 13 bases. J gave up 7 bases and V 2 bases, and 22 bases lay outside the gene matches. CDR1 SGHRS and CDR2 YFSETQ come from the germline V gene. The CDR3 is 21 amino acids. CDR3 loop: CASSFPGTNGIGLAGVHTQYF. CDR3 in DNA: TGCGCCAGCAGCTTCCCCGGGACAAATGGGATTGGACTAGCGGGAGTTCATACGCAGTATTTT.

J is TRBJ1-2 and V is TRBV29-1, with 10 bases matching TRBD1. The length of the CDR3 is 17 residues. V dropped 4 bases and J dropped 0; count of bases not matched to a gene: 11. Germline V gene sequence: CDR1 SQVTM, CDR2 ANQGSEA. CDR3 in DNA: TGCAGCGTTGTTGAGGGACTGGGACAGGGGTCTAACTATGGCTACACCTTC. It codes for CSVVEGLGQGSNYGYTF.